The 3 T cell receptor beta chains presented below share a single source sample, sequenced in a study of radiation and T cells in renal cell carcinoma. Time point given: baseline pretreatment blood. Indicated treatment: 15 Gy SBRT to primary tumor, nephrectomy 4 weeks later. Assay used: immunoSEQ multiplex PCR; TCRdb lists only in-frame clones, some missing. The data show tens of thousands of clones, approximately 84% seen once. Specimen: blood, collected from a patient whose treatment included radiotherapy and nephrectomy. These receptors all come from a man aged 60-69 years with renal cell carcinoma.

The CDR3 loop reads CATSQELAGNTGELFF. As DNA, the CDR3 is TGTGCCACCAGCCAGGAGCTAGCGGGTAACACCGGGGAGCTGTTTTTT. The V gene is TRBV15, the J gene TRBJ2-2, with 8 bases that match TRBD2. This CDR3 region has 16 residues. Germline loops: CDR1 LNHNV, CDR2 YYDKDF (reference sequence). The ends lost 5 bases at V and 2 bases at J; junction bases unmatched: 7.

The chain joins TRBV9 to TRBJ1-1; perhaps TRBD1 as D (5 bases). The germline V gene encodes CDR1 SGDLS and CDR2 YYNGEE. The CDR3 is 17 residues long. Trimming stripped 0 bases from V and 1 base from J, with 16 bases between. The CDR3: CASSVGPFGGKNTEAFF. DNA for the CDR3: TGTGCCAGCAGCGTAGGTCCCTTCGGGGGGAAGAACACTGAAGCTTTCTTT.

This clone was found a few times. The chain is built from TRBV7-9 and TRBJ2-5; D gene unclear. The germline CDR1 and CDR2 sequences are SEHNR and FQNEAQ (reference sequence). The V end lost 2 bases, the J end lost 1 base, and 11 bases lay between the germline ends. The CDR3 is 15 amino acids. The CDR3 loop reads CASSLRWGSQETQYF. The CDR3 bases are TGTGCCAGCAGCTTAAGGTGGGGAAGCCAAGAGACCCAGTACTTC.